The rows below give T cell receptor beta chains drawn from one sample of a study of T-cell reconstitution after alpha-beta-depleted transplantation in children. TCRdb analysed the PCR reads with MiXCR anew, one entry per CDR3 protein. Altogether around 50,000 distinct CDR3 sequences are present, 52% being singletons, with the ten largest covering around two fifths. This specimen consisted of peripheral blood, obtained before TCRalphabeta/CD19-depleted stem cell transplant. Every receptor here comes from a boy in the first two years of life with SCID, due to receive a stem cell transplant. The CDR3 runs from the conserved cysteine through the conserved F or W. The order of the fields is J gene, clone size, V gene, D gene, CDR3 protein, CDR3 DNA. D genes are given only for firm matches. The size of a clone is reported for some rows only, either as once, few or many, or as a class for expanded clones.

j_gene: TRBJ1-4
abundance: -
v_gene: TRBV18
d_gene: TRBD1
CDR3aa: CASSRGQTNEKLFF
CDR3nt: TGTGCCAGCTCGCGGGGACAGACTAATGAAAAACTGTTTTTT

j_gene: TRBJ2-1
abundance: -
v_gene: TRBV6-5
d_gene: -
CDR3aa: CASGELANEQFF
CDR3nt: TGTGCCAGCGGGGAGCTTGCAAATGAGCAGTTCTTC

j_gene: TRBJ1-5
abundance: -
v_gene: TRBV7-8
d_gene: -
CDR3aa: CASSTTGSVNQPQHF
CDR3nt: TGTGCCAGCAGCACCACGGGGTCGGTCAATCAGCCCCAGCATTTT

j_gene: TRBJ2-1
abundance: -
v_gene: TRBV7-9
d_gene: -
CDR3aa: CASSLGGTASLNEQFF
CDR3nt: TGTGCCAGCAGCTTGGGCGGGACTGCTTCCCTTAATGAGCAGTTCTTC

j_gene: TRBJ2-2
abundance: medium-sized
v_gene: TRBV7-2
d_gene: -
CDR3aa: CATAGQTGELFF
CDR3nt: TGTGCCACCGCGGGCCAGACCGGGGAGCTGTTTTTT

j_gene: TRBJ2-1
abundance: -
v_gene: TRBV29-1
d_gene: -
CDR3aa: CSVGGLNYNEQFF
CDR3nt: TGCAGCGTTGGGGGACTTAACTACAATGAGCAGTTCTTC

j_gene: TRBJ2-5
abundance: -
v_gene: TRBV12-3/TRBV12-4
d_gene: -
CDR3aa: CASRSRGNVETQYF
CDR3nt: TGTGCCAGCAGGAGCAGGGGCAATGTGGAGACCCAGTACTTC

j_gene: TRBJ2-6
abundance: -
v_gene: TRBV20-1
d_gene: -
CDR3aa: CSARGVSGANVLTF
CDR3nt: TGCAGTGCTAGAGGGGTCTCCGGGGCCAACGTCCTGACTTTC

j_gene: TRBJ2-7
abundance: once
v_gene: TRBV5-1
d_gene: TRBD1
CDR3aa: CASSWDRGVSEQYF
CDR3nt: TGCGCCAGCAGTTGGGACAGGGGAGTCAGCGAGCAGTACTTC

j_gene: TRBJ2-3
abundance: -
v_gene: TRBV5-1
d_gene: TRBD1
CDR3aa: CASMEQGGPTDTQYF
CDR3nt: TGCGCCAGCATGGAACAGGGGGGTCCCACAGATACGCAGTATTTT

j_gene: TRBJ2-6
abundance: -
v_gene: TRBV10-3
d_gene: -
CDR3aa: CAISPLRRADANVLTF
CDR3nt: TGTGCCATCAGTCCCTTAAGAAGGGCTGATGCCAACGTCCTGACTTTC

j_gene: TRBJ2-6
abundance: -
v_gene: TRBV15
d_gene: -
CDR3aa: CATRTPGANVLTF
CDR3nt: TGTGCCACCAGAACCCCTGGGGCCAACGTCCTGACTTTC

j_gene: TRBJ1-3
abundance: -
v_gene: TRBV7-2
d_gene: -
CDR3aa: CASSLTQGYGNTIYF
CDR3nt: TGTGCCAGCAGCTTGACACAGGGATACGGAAACACCATATATTTT

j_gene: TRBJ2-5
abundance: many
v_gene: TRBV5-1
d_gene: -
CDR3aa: CASRGTSLETQYF
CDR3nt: TGCGCCAGCAGGGGGACCAGCCTAGAGACCCAGTACTTC

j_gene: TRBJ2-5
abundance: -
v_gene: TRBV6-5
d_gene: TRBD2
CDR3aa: CASSSRIAGGPAQETQYF
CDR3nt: TGTGCCAGCAGTAGTCGAATAGCGGGGGGCCCCGCCCAAGAGACCCAGTACTTC

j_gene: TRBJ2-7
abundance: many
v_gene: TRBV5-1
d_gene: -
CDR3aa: CASSKAQGKGEQYF
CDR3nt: TGCGCCAGCTCCAAGGCCCAGGGTAAAGGCGAGCAGTACTTC

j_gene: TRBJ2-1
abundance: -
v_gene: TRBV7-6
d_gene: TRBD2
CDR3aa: CASSSSTSGVYNEQFF
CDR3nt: TGTGCCAGCAGCTCTAGTACTAGCGGGGTCTACAATGAGCAGTTCTTC

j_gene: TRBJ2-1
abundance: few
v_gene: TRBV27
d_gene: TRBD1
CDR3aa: CASSPRAGGYNEQFF
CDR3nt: TGTGCCAGCAGTCCGCGGGCAGGGGGATACAATGAGCAGTTCTTC

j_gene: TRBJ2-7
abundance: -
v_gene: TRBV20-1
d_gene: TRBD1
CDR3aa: CSARRQGEHLEQYF
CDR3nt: TGCAGTGCTAGAAGACAGGGGGAGCATCTCGAGCAGTACTTC

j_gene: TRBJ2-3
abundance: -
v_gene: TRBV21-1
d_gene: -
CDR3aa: CASSKEDQGASADTQYF
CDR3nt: TGTGCCAGCAGCAAAGAGGATCAGGGGGCGAGCGCAGATACGCAGTATTTT

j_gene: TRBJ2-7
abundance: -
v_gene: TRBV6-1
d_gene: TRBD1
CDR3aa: CASRRQGQTSYEQYF
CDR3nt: TGTGCCAGCAGGCGGCAGGGACAGACTTCCTACGAGCAGTACTTC

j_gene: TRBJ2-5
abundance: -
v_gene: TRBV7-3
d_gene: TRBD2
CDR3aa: CASSFREGETQYF
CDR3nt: TGTGCCAGCAGCTTCAGGGAGGGAGAGACCCAGTACTTC

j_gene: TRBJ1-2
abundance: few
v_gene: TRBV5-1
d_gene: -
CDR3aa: CASSLDGPLGYTF
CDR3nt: TGCGCCAGCAGCTTGGACGGTCCTCTTGGCTACACCTTC

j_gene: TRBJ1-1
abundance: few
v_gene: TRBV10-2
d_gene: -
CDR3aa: CATEQGQNTEAFF
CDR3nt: TGCGCCACCGAACAGGGCCAGAACACTGAAGCTTTCTTT

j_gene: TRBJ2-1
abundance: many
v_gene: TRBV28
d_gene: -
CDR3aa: CASSLLPDSYNEQFF
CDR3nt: TGTGCCAGCAGTTTGCTGCCCGACTCCTACAATGAGCAGTTCTTC

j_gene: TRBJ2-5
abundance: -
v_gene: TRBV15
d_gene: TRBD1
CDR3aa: CATTPGTAHQETQYF
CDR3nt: TGTGCCACCACCCCTGGGACAGCCCATCAAGAGACCCAGTACTTC

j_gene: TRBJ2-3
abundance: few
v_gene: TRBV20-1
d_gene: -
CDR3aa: CSARFRTVSTDTQYF
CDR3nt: TGCAGTGCTAGGTTTAGGACAGTGAGCACAGATACGCAGTATTTT

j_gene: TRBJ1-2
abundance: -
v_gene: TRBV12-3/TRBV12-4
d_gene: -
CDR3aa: CASSLASREHGYTF
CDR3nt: TGTGCCAGCAGTTTAGCGTCCAGGGAGCATGGCTACACCTTC

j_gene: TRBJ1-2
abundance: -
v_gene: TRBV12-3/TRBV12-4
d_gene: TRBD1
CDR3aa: CASSSLLTGGNYGYTF
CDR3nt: TGTGCCAGCAGTTCCCTCCTGACAGGGGGGAACTATGGCTACACCTTC

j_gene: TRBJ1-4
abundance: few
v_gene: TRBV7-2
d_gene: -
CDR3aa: CASSSTGGEKLFF
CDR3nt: TGTGCCAGCAGCTCGACCGGTGGAGAAAAACTGTTTTTT

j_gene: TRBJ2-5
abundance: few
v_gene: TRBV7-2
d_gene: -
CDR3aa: CASSLGFGSQETQYF
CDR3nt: TGTGCCAGCAGCCTCGGGTTCGGCTCCCAAGAGACCCAGTACTTC

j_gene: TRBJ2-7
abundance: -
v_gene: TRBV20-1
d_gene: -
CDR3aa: CSAHRQGYEQYF
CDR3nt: TGCAGTGCTCATCGCCAGGGCTACGAGCAGTACTTC

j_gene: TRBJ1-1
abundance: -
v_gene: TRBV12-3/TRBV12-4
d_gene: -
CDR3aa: CASSLSRVTEAFF
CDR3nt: TGTGCCAGCAGTTTATCGAGGGTTACTGAAGCTTTCTTT

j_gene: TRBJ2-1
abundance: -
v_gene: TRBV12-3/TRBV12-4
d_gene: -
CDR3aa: CASSSGTEDNEQFF
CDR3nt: TGTGCCAGCAGTTCCGGGACGGAAGATAATGAGCAGTTCTTC

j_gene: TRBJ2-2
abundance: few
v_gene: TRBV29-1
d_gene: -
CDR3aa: CSVGQGTGELFF
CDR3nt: TGCAGCGTTGGTCAGGGCACCGGGGAGCTGTTTTTT

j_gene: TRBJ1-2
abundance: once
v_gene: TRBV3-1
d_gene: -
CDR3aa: CASSHRGGGYTF
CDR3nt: TGTGCCAGCAGCCACAGGGGTGGTGGCTACACCTTC

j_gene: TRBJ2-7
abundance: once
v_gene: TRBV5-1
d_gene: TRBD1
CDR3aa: CASSFPQGDEQYF
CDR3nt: TGCGCCAGCAGCTTCCCCCAGGGGGACGAGCAGTACTTC

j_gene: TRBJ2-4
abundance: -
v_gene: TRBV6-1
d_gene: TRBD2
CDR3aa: CASSAPGGGIQYF
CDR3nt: TGTGCCAGCAGTGCGCCGGGGGGAGGCATTCAGTACTTC

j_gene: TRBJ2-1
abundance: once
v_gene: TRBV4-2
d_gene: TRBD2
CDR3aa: CASSQDEGRGGRNEQFF
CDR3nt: TGTGCCAGCAGCCAAGATGAGGGGCGGGGGGGTCGCAATGAGCAGTTCTTC

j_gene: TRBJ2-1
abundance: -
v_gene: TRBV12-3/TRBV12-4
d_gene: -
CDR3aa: CASSFLSGDNEQFF
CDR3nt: TGTGCCAGCAGTTTTCTTTCAGGAGACAATGAGCAGTTCTTC

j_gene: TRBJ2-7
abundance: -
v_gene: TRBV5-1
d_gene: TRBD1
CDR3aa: CASSLAPTGGQGEQYF
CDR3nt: TGCGCCAGCAGCTTGGCCCCGACAGGGGGCCAGGGCGAGCAGTACTTC

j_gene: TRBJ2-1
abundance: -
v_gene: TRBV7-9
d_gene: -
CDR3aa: CASSLQSAYNEQFF
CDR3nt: TGTGCCAGCAGCTTACAGAGCGCCTACAATGAGCAGTTCTTC

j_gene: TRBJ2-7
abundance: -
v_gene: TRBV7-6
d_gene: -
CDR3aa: CASSLDSRPYEQYF
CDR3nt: TGTGCCAGCAGCCTGGACTCCCGACCCTACGAGCAGTACTTC

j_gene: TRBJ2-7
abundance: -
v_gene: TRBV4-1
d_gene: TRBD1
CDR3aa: CASSQELRQGSYEQYF
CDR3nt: TGCGCCAGCAGCCAAGAGCTTCGACAGGGGTCCTACGAGCAGTACTTC

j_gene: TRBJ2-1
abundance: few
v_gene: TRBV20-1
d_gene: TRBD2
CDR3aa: CRCERGRSYNEQFF
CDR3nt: TGCAGGTGCGAGCGGGGGCGCTCCTACAATGAGCAGTTCTTC

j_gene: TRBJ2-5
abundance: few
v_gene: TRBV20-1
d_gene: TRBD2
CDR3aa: CSRRRGGQETQYF
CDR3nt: TGCAGTCGTCGCCGGGGGGGGCAAGAGACCCAGTACTTC

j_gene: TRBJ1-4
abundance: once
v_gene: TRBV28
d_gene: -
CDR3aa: CASSPRGVANEKLFF
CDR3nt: TGTGCCAGCAGCCCCCGGGGGGTGGCTAATGAAAAACTGTTTTTT

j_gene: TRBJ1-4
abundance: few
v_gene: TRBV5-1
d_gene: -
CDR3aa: CASRLTGNEKLFF
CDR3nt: TGCGCCAGCAGGTTAACAGGGAATGAAAAACTGTTTTTT

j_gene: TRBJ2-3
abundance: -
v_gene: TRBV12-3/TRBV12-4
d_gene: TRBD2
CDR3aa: CASSLMSGGTLTDTQYF
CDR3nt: TGTGCCAGCAGTTTAATGAGCGGGGGGACCCTCACAGATACGCAGTATTTT

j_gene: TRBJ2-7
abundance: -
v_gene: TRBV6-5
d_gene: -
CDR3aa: CASSYAVGYEQYF
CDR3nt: TGTGCCAGTAGTTACGCCGTTGGCTACGAGCAGTACTTC

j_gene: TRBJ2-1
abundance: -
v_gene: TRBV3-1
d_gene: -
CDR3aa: CASSQGESSYNEQFF
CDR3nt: TGTGCCAGCAGCCAAGGGGAGAGCTCCTACAATGAGCAGTTCTTC

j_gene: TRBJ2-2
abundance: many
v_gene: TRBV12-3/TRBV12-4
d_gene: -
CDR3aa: CASTYLNTGELFF
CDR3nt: TGTGCCAGCACCTACCTAAACACCGGGGAGCTGTTTTTT

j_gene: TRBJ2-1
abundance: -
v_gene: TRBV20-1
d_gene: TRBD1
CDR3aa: CSARDPYTDRGHNEQFF
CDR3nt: TGCAGTGCTAGAGACCCATATACGGACAGGGGCCACAATGAGCAGTTCTTC

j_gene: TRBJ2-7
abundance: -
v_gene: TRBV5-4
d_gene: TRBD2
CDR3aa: CASSWTSGGAEQYF
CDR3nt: TGTGCCAGCAGCTGGACTAGCGGGGGGGCCGAGCAGTACTTC

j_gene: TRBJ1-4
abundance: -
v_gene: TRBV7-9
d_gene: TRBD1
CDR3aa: CASSPDRGRNEKLFF
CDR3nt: TGTGCCAGCAGCCCAGACAGGGGGCGGAATGAAAAACTGTTTTTT

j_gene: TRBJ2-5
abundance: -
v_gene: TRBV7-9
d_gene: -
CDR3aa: CASAGETQYF
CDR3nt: TGTGCCAGCGCCGGGGAGACCCAGTACTTT

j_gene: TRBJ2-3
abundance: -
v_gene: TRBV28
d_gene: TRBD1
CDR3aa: CASSQGAEDTQYF
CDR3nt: TGTGCCAGCAGCCAGGGGGCCGAAGATACGCAGTATTTT